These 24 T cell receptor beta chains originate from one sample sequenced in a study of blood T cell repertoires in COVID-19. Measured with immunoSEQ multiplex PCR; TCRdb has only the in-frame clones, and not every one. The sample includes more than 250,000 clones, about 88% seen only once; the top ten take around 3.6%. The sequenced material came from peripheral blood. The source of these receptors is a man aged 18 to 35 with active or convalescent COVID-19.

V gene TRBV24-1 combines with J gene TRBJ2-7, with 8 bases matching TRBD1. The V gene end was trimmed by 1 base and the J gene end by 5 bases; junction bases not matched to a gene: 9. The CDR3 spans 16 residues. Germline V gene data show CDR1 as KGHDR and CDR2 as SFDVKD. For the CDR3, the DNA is TGTGCCACCAGTGATTTAAAAACAGGGGGTATAAACGAGCAGTACTTC. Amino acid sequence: CATSDLKTGGINEQYF.

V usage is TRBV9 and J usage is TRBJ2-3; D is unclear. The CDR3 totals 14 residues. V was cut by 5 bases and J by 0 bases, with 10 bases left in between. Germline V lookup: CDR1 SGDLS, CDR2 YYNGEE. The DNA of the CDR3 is TGTGCCAGCAGAGGCACAGCTAGCACAGATACGCAGTATTTT. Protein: CASRGTASTDTQYF. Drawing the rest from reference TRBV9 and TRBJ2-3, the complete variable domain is DSGVTQTPKHLITATGQRVTLRCSPRSGDLSVYWYQQSLDQGLQFLIQYYNGEERAKGNILERFSAQQFPDLHSELNLSSLELGDSALYFCASRGTASTDTQYFGPGTRLTVL.

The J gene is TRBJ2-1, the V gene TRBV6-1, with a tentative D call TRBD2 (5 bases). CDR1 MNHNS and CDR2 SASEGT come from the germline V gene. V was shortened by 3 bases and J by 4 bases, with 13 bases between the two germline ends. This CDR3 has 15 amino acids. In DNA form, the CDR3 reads TGTGCCAGCAGTGACGGAGGCGGGTCGTACAATGAGCAGTTCTTC. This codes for CASSDGGGSYNEQFF.

CDR3 amino acids: CALAGGHTDTGELFF. Here the CDR3 DNA reads TGTGCCTTGGCAGGGGGCCATACCGACACCGGGGAGCTGTTTTTT. The chain couples TRBV30 to TRBJ2-2, with TRBD1 matching over 8 bases. This CDR3 comprises 15 residues. The J segment lost 3 bases and the V segment lost 7 bases, leaving 10 bases of the junction unmatched. In germline, CDR1 is GTSNPN, CDR2 SVGIG (reference sequence).

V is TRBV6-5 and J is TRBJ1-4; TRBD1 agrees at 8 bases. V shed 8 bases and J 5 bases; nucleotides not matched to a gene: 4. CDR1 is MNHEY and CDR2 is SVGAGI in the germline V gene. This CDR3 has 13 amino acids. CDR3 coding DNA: TGTGCCAGCTCGGACAGGGACAATGAAAAACTGTTTTTT. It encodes CASSDRDNEKLFF.

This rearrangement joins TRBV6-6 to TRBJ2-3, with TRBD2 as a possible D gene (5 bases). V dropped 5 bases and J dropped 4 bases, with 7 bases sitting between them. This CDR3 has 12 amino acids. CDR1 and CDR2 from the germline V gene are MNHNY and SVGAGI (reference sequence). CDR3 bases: TGTGCCAGCAGTCTCGGGGCAGATACGCAGTATTTT. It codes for CASSLGADTQYF.

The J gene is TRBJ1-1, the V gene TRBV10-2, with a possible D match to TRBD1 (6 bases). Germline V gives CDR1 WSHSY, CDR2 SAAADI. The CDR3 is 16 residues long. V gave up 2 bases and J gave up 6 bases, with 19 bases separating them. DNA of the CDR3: TGCGCCAGCAGTGAGCCCCGGGACATCGTAGGGTCTGAAGCTTTCTTT. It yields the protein CASSEPRDIVGSEAFF.

CDR3: CASSLVLAGEGGELFF. The CDR3 bases are TGTGCCAGCAGCTTAGTATTGGCGGGAGAAGGCGGGGAGCTGTTTTTT. V and J are TRBV7-8 and TRBJ2-2; 7 nucleotides agree with TRBD2. This CDR3 is built from 16 residues. V lost 1 base to trimming and J lost 7 bases; unmatched junction nucleotides: 9. Germline assignment: CDR1 SGHVS and CDR2 FQNEAQ.

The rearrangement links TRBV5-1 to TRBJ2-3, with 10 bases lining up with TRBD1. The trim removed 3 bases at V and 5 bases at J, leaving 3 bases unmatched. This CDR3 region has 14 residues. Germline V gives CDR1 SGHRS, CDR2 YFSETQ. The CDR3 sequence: CASSSRDRGDTQYF. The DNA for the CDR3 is TGCGCCAGCAGCTCACGGGACAGGGGAGATACGCAGTATTTT.

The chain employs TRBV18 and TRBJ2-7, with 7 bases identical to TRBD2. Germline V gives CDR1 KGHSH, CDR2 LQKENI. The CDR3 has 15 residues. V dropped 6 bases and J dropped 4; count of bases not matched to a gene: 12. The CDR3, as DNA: TGTGCCAGCTCTACCCGGGGGGATCCAAGGTACGAGCAGTACTTC. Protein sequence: CASSTRGDPRYEQYF.

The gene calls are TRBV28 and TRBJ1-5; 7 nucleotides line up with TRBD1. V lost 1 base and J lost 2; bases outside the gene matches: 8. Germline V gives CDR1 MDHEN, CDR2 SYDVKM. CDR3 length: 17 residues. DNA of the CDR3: TGTGCCAGCAGTTTATCGGGCGCAGGACAGGGCAATCAGCCCCAGCATTTT. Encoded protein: CASSLSGAGQGNQPQHF.

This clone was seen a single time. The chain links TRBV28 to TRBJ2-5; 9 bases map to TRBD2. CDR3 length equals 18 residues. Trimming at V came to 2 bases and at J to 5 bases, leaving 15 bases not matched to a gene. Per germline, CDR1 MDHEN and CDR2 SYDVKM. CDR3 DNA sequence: TGTGCCAGCAGTTTAGGGGTAGCGGGAGCGTTTAGTGGGGAGACCCAGTACTTC. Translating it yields CASSLGVAGAFSGETQYF. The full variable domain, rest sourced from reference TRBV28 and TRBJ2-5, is DVKVTQSSRYLVKRTGEKVFLECVQDMDHENMFWYRQDPGLGLRLIYFSYDVKMKEKGDIPEGYSVSREKKERFSLILESASTNQTSMYLCASSLGVAGAFSGETQYFGPGTRLLVL.

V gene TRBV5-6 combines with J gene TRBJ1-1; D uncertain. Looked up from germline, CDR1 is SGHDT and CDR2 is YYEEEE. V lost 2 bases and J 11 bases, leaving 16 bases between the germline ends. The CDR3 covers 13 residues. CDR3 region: CASSLQETGIAFF. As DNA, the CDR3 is TGTGCCAGCAGCTTACAAGAGACCGGGATTGCTTTCTTT.

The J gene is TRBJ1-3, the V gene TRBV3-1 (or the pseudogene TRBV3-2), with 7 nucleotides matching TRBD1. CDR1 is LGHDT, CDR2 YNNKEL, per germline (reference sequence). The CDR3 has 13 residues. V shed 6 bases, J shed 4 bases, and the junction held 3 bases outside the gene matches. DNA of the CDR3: TGTGCCAGCAGGGGACAGCCGGGAAACACCATATATTTT. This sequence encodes CASRGQPGNTIYF.

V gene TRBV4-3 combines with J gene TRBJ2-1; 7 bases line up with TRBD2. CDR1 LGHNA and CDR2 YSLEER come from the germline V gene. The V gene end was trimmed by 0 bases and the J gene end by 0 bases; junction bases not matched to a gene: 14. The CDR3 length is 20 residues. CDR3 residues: CASSQDVSGEGLSSYNEQFF. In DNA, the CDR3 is TGCGCCAGCAGCCAAGATGTTTCGGGGGAGGGCCTGAGCTCCTACAATGAGCAGTTCTTC.

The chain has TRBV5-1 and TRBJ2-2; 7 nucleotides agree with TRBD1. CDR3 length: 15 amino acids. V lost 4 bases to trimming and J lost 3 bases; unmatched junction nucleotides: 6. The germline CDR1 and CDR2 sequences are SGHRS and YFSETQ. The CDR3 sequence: CASSQTGLDTGELFF. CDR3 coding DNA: TGCGCCAGCAGCCAGACAGGGTTGGACACCGGGGAGCTGTTTTTT.

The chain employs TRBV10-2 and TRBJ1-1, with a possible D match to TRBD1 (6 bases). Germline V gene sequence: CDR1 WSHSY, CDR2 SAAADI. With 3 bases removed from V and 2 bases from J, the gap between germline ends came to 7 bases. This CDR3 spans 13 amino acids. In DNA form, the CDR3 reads TGCGCCAGCAGTGAACAGGGTAACACTGAAGCTTTCTTT. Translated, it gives CASSEQGNTEAFF.

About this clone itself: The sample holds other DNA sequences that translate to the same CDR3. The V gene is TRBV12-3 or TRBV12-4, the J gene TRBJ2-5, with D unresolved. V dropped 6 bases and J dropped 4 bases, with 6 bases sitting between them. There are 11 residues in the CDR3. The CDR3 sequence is CASSFRETQYF. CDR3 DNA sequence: TGTGCCAGCAGCTTCAGAGAGACCCAGTACTTC.

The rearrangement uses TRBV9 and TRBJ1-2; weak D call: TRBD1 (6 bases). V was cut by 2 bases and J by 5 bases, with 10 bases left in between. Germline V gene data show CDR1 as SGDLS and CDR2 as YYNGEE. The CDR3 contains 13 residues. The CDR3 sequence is CASSVSDRYGYTF. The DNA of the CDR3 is TGTGCCAGCAGCGTTTCCGACAGGTATGGCTACACCTTC. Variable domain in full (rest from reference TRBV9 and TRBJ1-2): DSGVTQTPKHLITATGQRVTLRCSPRSGDLSVYWYQQSLDQGLQFLIQYYNGEERAKGNILERFSAQQFPDLHSELNLSSLELGDSALYFCASSVSDRYGYTFGSGTRLTVV.

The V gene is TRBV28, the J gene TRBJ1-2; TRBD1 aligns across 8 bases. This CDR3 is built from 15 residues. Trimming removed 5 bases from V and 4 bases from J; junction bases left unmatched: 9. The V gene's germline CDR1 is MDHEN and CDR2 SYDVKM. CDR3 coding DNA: TGTGCCAGCAGTCCTTCCAACAGGGGGGGCTATGGCTACACCTTC. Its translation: CASSPSNRGGYGYTF.

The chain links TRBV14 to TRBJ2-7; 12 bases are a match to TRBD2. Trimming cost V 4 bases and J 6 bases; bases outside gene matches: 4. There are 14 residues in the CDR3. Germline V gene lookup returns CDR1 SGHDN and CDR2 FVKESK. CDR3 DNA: TGTGCCAGCAGCCCGACTAGCGGGAGCTCCGAGCAGTACTTC. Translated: CASSPTSGSSEQYF.

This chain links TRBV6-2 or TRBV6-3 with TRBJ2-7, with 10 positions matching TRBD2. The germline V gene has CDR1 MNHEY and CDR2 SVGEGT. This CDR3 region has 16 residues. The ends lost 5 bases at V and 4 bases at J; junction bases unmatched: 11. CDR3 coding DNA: TGTGCCAGCAGTAAAGAACCGGGACTAGCGTCTTACGAGCAGTACTTC. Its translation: CASSKEPGLASYEQYF.

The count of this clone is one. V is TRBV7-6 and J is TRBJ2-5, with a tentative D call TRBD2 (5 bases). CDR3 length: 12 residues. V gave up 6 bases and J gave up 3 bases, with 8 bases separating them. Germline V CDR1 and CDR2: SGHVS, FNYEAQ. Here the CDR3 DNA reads TGTGCCAGCAGTCCGCGGGAAGAGACCCAGTACTTC. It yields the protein CASSPREETQYF.

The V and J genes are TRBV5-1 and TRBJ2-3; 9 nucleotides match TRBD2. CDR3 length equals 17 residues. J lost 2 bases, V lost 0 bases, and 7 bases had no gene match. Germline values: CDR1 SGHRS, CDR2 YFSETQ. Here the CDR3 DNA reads TGCGCCAGCAGCTTGGATTCTGCGGGAGGGAACACAGATACGCAGTATTTT. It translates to CASSLDSAGGNTDTQYF.